This entry lists 5 T cell receptor beta chains sequenced from one sample in a study of cytomegalovirus exposure and HLA in healthy donors. Primers: 60 Vbeta forward and 13 Jbeta reverse. The method was immunoSEQ multiplex PCR; TCRdb's version includes in-frame clones alone and lacks a portion of them. Of about 67,000 clones listed, 75% to 90% are singletons. Sequenced: PBMCs. Receptors were obtained from a woman between 25 and 40 years old in good health and CMV-seropositive.

This chain connects TRBV11-2 to TRBJ1-3; D perhaps matches TRBD1 (5 bases). V lost 5 bases and J lost 0, with 23 bases in between. The CDR3 extends over 19 amino acids. CDR1 and CDR2 (germline): SGHAT, FQNNGV. The CDR3 sequence: CASSPLGRRRPNSGNTIYF. Written as DNA, the CDR3 is TGTGCCAGCAGCCCTCTGGGGCGGCGGAGACCGAACTCTGGAAACACCATATATTTT.

To note about this clone: Germline and junction disagree at one end, which may indicate a read error. The chain couples TRBV5-1 to TRBJ2-1, with TRBD2 identical over 8 bases. Germline CDR1 reads SGHRS; CDR2 reads YFSETQ. This CDR3 has 15 residues. CDR3 DNA: TGCGCCAGCAGCTTGACGGGAGGGCCACTCAATGAGCAGCTCTTC. Amino acids: CASSLTGGPLNEQLF.

The chain joins TRBV18 to TRBJ2-1, with D hard to call. Trimming removed 3 bases at V and 3 bases at J, with 12 bases between. The length of the CDR3 is 15 residues. The V gene's germline CDR1 is KGHSH and CDR2 LQKENI. The chain's CDR3 is CASSPTYTNYNEQFF. CDR3 DNA: TGTGCCAGCTCACCTACCTATACCAACTACAATGAGCAGTTCTTC.

The chain carries TRBV5-5 and TRBJ2-7, with 9 bases that match TRBD1. Germline V lookup: CDR1 SGHKS, CDR2 YYEKEE (reference sequence). The CDR3 runs to 16 residues. Trimming took 1 base from V and 3 from J; bases not matched to a gene: 8. CDR3: CASSLSPDRGYYEQYF. CDR3 coding DNA: TGTGCCAGCAGCTTGTCTCCGGACAGGGGTTACTACGAGCAGTACTTC.

The chain recombines TRBV29-1 with TRBJ2-2; 9 bases line up with TRBD2. V shed 7 bases, J shed 2 bases, and the junction held 8 bases outside the gene matches. The germline V gene encodes CDR1 SQVTM and CDR2 ANQGSEA. The CDR3 consists of 15 residues. CDR3 in amino acids: CSAQISGGNTGELFF. CDR3 bases: TGCAGCGCACAGATTAGCGGGGGAAACACCGGGGAGCTGTTTTTT.